Listed below are T cell receptor beta chains from one sample, sequenced in a study of OX40 agonist ivuxolimab in advanced cancers. The method was immunoSEQ multiplex PCR; TCRdb's version includes in-frame clones alone and lacks a portion of them. The repertoire holds about 42,000 clones, with 75% to 90% as singletons. The specimen was CD4+ or CD8+ T cells sorted from blood, collected in a trial of the OX40 agonist ivuxolimab. These receptors were obtained from an adult with an advanced solid tumor such as melanoma, head and neck, liver or kidney cancer. The CDR3 runs from the conserved cysteine through the conserved F or W. D genes are given only for firm matches. A clone size is listed for some rows: how often the clone was seen (once, few, many), or a class if it is expanded.

j_call: TRBJ2-1; clone_size: NA; v_call: TRBV6-1; d_call: NA; cdr3_nt: TGTGCCAGCATCCGCCGGGACCCGGGGGCTCATGAGCAGTTCTTC; cdr3_aa: CASIRRDPGAHEQFF
j_call: TRBJ2-7; clone_size: NA; v_call: TRBV4-3; d_call: TRBD2; cdr3_nt: TGCGCCAGCAGCCAAGATATGGGTAGCGGGGCAAATTACGAGCAGTACTTC; cdr3_aa: CASSQDMGSGANYEQYF
j_call: TRBJ1-2; clone_size: NA; v_call: TRBV6-1; d_call: NA; cdr3_nt: TGTGCCAGCAGTGAAGACAAGGGCTCTCCCGGGGGCGGCTACACCTTC; cdr3_aa: CASSEDKGSPGGGYTF
j_call: TRBJ2-5; clone_size: NA; v_call: TRBV10-2; d_call: NA; cdr3_nt: TGCGCCAGCAGTGCGACAGGTACCCAAGAGACCCAGTACTTC; cdr3_aa: CASSATGTQETQYF
j_call: TRBJ2-5; clone_size: NA; v_call: TRBV9; d_call: TRBD1; cdr3_nt: TGTGCCAGCAGCCCCCGACAGGGGGAAGAGACCCAGTACTTC; cdr3_aa: CASSPRQGEETQYF
j_call: TRBJ1-2; clone_size: NA; v_call: TRBV28; d_call: NA; cdr3_nt: TGTGCCAGTATAGACAACGGCAACTATGGCTACACCTTC; cdr3_aa: CASIDNGNYGYTF
j_call: TRBJ1-3; clone_size: NA; v_call: TRBV5-5; d_call: TRBD1; cdr3_nt: TGTGCCAGCAGCACAGGACAGGGGGTGCCTGGAAACACCATATATTTT; cdr3_aa: CASSTGQGVPGNTIYF
j_call: TRBJ2-3; clone_size: NA; v_call: TRBV6-6; d_call: TRBD2; cdr3_nt: TGTGCCAGCGGGACTAGGTTGTCAGATACGCAGTATTTT; cdr3_aa: CASGTRLSDTQYF
j_call: TRBJ1-2; clone_size: NA; v_call: TRBV6-5; d_call: TRBD1; cdr3_nt: TGTGCCAGCAGGGGACAGCTTAACTATGGCTACACCTTC; cdr3_aa: CASRGQLNYGYTF
j_call: TRBJ1-1; clone_size: NA; v_call: TRBV5-5; d_call: NA; cdr3_nt: TGTGCCAGCAGCCCCCCGGGGTTAGGCACTGAAGCTTTCTTT; cdr3_aa: CASSPPGLGTEAFF
j_call: TRBJ1-5; clone_size: NA; v_call: TRBV4-1; d_call: TRBD1; cdr3_nt: TGCGCCAGCAGCCGAGGGACAGGGACGGGTCAGCCCCAGCATTTT; cdr3_aa: CASSRGTGTGQPQHF
j_call: TRBJ2-1; clone_size: NA; v_call: TRBV27; d_call: NA; cdr3_nt: TGTGCCAGCAGCCCGCCTCCGGGTCGGTGGCTGGTCTTC; cdr3_aa: CASSPPPGRWLVF
j_call: TRBJ2-1; clone_size: NA; v_call: TRBV5-1; d_call: NA; cdr3_nt: TGCGCCAGCAGCTTGGTCCGGTACAATGAGCAGTTCTTC; cdr3_aa: CASSLVRYNEQFF
j_call: TRBJ1-2; clone_size: NA; v_call: TRBV30; d_call: TRBD1; cdr3_nt: TGTGCCTGGAGTAACCGGGACAGGGGTGTTCGGAACTATGGCTACACCTTC; cdr3_aa: CAWSNRDRGVRNYGYTF
j_call: TRBJ2-7; clone_size: NA; v_call: TRBV4-1; d_call: NA; cdr3_nt: TGCGCCAGCAGCCAAGACTCCAACGAGCAGTACTTC; cdr3_aa: CASSQDSNEQYF
j_call: TRBJ1-2; clone_size: NA; v_call: TRBV30; d_call: TRBD1; cdr3_nt: TGTGCCTGGAGTGGAAGCGGGACAGGGGTTTCGTTCTATGGCTACACCTTC; cdr3_aa: CAWSGSGTGVSFYGYTF
j_call: TRBJ2-3; clone_size: NA; v_call: TRBV4-1; d_call: NA; cdr3_nt: TGCGCCAGCAGCCAAGGATTAGCCCGCACAGATACGCAGTATTTT; cdr3_aa: CASSQGLARTDTQYF
j_call: TRBJ2-1; clone_size: NA; v_call: TRBV5-4; d_call: TRBD1; cdr3_nt: TGTGCCAGCAGCCACGGGACAGCTTACAATGAGCAGTTCTTC; cdr3_aa: CASSHGTAYNEQFF
j_call: TRBJ2-7; clone_size: once; v_call: TRBV9; d_call: TRBD2; cdr3_nt: TGTGCCAGCAGCGTAGGTCAAGCGGGGGGTTTCAACGAGCAGTACTTC; cdr3_aa: CASSVGQAGGFNEQYF
j_call: TRBJ1-3; clone_size: NA; v_call: TRBV6-4; d_call: TRBD1; cdr3_nt: TGTGCCAGCAGTGACTACAGGACAGGTATTTTCATGGTCTGTGGAAACACCATATATTTT; cdr3_aa: CASSDYRTGIFMVCGNTIYF
j_call: TRBJ2-2; clone_size: NA; v_call: TRBV27; d_call: NA; cdr3_nt: TGTGCCAGCAGTTTATACACCGGGGAGCTGTTTTTT; cdr3_aa: CASSLYTGELFF
j_call: TRBJ2-3; clone_size: NA; v_call: TRBV6-1; d_call: NA; cdr3_nt: TGTGCCAGCAGTGAAGATGACGCGAGCACAGATACGCAGTATTTT; cdr3_aa: CASSEDDASTDTQYF
j_call: TRBJ2-1; clone_size: few; v_call: TRBV11-3; d_call: NA; cdr3_nt: TGTGCCAGGGGATCGAATGAGCAGTTCTTC; cdr3_aa: CARGSNEQFF
j_call: TRBJ1-1; clone_size: once; v_call: TRBV11-2; d_call: NA; cdr3_nt: TGTGCCAGCAGCTTAGCCAGGGAAAAGAACACTGAAGCTTTCTTT; cdr3_aa: CASSLAREKNTEAFF
j_call: TRBJ2-7; clone_size: NA; v_call: TRBV5-4; d_call: TRBD1; cdr3_nt: TGTGCCAGCAGCTCCCCGGGACAGAGGGACGAGCAGTACTTC; cdr3_aa: CASSSPGQRDEQYF
j_call: TRBJ1-4; clone_size: NA; v_call: TRBV7-9; d_call: NA; cdr3_nt: TGTGCCAGCAGCTTAGGGATTGACAGGAGCGATGAAAAACTGTTTTTT; cdr3_aa: CASSLGIDRSDEKLFF
j_call: TRBJ2-5; clone_size: NA; v_call: TRBV10-2; d_call: TRBD2; cdr3_nt: TGCGCAACGGCTGGCGGGGCGGGGGTAAGGGAGACCCAGTACTTC; cdr3_aa: CATAGGAGVRETQYF
j_call: TRBJ1-3; clone_size: few; v_call: TRBV15; d_call: NA; cdr3_nt: TGTGCCACCAGCCCTATCTCTGGAAACACCATATATTTT; cdr3_aa: CATSPISGNTIYF
j_call: TRBJ2-2; clone_size: NA; v_call: TRBV7-9; d_call: NA; cdr3_nt: TGTGCCAGCAGCCCCAGGGGCGGGGCGGGCACCGGGGAGCTGTTTTTT; cdr3_aa: CASSPRGGAGTGELFF